The 5 T cell receptor beta chains below all came from one sample that was sequenced in a study of human T cells and chemical hapten exposure. This sample's time point: patch test 1, 2 weeks after DPC sensitization. This sample's treatment: therapeutic diphenylcyclopropenone sensitization with weekly scalp DPC. TCRdb analysed the RACE reads with MiXCR anew, one entry per CDR3 protein. This sample has some 94,000 distinct CDR3 sequences; 9.5% to 15% occur once, and the top ten carry roughly 2%. The sequences come from whole blood, collected in connection with sensitization to the hapten diphenylcyclopropenone (DPC). These receptors came from a woman between 40 and 50 years old with alopecia areata. Some clones in this sample may be carry-over from other donors' samples.

This clonotype was seen ten or more times. This chain uses TRBV15 with TRBJ2-1; maybe TRBD1 (5 bases). Germline CDR1 LNHNV, CDR2 YYDKDF (reference sequence). The CDR3 consists of 13 residues. V lost 5 bases and J 7 bases, leaving 12 bases between the germline ends. The CDR3, as DNA: TGTGCCACCAGCGCAGTTAGGGGAAATGAGCAGTTCTTC. Translating it yields CATSAVRGNEQFF.

This clonotype was found a few times. The CDR3 sequence: CASSFNPGGNQPQHF. CDR3 nucleotides: TGTGCCAGTAGTTTCAACCCCGGGGGCAATCAGCCCCAGCATTTT. The chain employs TRBV19 and TRBJ1-5; D gene ambiguous. CDR1 LNHDA and CDR2 SQIVND come from the germline V gene (reference sequence). The CDR3 consists of 15 residues. V was shortened by 5 bases and J by 2 bases, with 13 bases between the two germline ends. Drawing the rest from reference TRBV19 and TRBJ1-5, the complete variable domain is DGGITQSPKYLFRKEGQNVTLSCEQNLNHDAMYWYRQDPGQGLRLIYYSQIVNDFQKGDIAEGYSVSREKKESFPLTVTSAQKNPTAFYLCASSFNPGGNQPQHFGDGTRLSIL.

V gene TRBV24-1 combines with J gene TRBJ2-1; D uncertain. The ends were cut back, 2 bases at V and 6 bases at J, with 10 bases in the middle. The CDR3 has 14 residues. Germline-derived CDR1 and CDR2 are KGHDR and SFDVKD. The CDR3 nucleotides are TGTGCCACCAGTGATTCAGCAGGACGCAATGAGCAGTTCTTC. The encoded protein is CATSDSAGRNEQFF.

V and J are TRBV4-1 and TRBJ1-1, with a possible D match to TRBD1 (5 bases). Trimming took off 0 bases at V and 9 bases at J, with 14 bases between the two ends. CDR1 and CDR2 from the germline V gene are MGHRA and YSYEKL. CDR3 length: 14 amino acids. The CDR3 spells CASSQEARVRKAFF. The CDR3 DNA follows: TGCGCCAGCAGCCAAGAGGCCAGGGTGAGGAAAGCTTTCTTT.

This clonotype occurred a few times. V gene TRBV6-6 combines with J gene TRBJ2-7, with a weak D call TRBD2 (5 bases). CDR1 is MNHNY and CDR2 is SVGAGI in the germline V gene (reference sequence). Trimming cost V 4 bases and J 3 bases, with 10 bases left between them. This CDR3 contains 13 residues. In nucleotides, the CDR3 is TGTGCCAGCAGTTCAACTAGGGTCTACGAGCAGTACTTC. Amino acids: CASSSTRVYEQYF.